This T cell receptor beta chain was captured by sequencing in a study of blood T cell repertoires in COVID-19. At the level of the study: From T cells, B-cell-depleted T cells, or PBMCs came the material, which was cDNA or gDNA.

Cohorts were based on clinical histories the participants reported. Authors' data handling: Reference gene primer amplification yielded estimated nucleated cell counts. TCRdb's copy holds only in-frame clones and misses some; the assay was immunoSEQ multiplex PCR. V and J calls and clone size are given by that table; D and trimming were obtained from the DNA. This table holds around 370,000 clones, more than 75% found once. The sequence was obtained from a young woman who had recovered from COVID-19. Sample: PBMCs or T cells enriched from blood (not recorded which).

CDR3 sequence reads: CASSRDTGWNYGYTF. The CDR3 region has the DNA TGTGCCAGCAGTAGGGACACTGGCTGGAACTATGGCTACACCTTC. The chain recombines TRBV6-5 with TRBJ1-2; perhaps TRBD1 as D (6 bases). Deletions cut 5 bases from V and 2 bases from J, with 15 bases between. Germline CDR1 reads MNHEY; CDR2 reads SVGAGI. The length of the CDR3 is 15 residues.